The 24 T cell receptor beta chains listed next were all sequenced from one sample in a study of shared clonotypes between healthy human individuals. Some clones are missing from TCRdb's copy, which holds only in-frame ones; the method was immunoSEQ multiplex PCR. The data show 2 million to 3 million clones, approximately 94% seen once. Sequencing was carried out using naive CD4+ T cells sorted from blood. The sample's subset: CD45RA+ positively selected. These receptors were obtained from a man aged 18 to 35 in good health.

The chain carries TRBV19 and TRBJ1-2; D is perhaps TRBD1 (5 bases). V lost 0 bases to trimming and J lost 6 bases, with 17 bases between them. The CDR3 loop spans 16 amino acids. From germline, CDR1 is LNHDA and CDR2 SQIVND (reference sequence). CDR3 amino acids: CASSIDQLGRRNGYTF. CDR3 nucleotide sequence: TGTGCCAGTAGTATAGATCAGCTGGGACGGCGCAATGGCTACACCTTC.

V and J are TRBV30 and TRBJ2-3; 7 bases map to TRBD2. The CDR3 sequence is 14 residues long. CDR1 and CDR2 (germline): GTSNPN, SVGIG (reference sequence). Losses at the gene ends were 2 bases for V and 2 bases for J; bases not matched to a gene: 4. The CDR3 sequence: CAWSRGDLTDTQYF. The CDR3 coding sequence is TGTGCCTGGAGTCGGGGGGATCTCACAGATACGCAGTATTTT. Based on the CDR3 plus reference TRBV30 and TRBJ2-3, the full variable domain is SQTIHQWPATLVQPVGSPLSLECTVEGTSNPNLYWYRQAAGRGLQLLFYSVGIGQISSEVPQNLSASRPQDRQFILSSKKLLLSDSGFYLCAWSRGDLTDTQYFGPGTRLTVL.

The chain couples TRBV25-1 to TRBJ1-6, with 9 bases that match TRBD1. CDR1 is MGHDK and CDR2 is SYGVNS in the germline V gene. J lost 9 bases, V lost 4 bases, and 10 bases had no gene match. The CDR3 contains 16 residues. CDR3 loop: CASSGGGQGMISPLHF. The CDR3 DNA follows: TGTGCCAGCAGTGGGGGGGGACAGGGTATGATTTCACCCCTCCACTTT.

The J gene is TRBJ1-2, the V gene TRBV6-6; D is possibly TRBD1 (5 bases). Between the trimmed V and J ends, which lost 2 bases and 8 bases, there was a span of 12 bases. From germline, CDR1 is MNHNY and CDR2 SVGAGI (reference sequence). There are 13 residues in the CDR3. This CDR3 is CASSYGPGHGYTF. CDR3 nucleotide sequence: TGTGCCAGCAGTTACGGGCCAGGGCACGGCTACACCTTC.

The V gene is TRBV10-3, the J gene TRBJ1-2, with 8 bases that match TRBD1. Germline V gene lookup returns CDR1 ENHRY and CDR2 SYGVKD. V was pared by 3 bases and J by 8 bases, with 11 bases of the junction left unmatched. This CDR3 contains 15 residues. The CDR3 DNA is TGTGCCATCAGTGATAACGGACAGGGAGGAAGAGGCTACACCTTC. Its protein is CAISDNGQGGRGYTF.

The DNA for the CDR3 is TGTGCCAGCAGCCGAAGTACAGGGGCGCGGACTGAAGCTTTCTTT. Amino acids: CASSRSTGARTEAFF. The chain links TRBV5-5 to TRBJ1-1, with TRBD1 matching 7 bases. V lost 4 bases, J lost 5 bases, and 11 bases stayed unmatched. The germline gives CDR1 SGHKS, CDR2 YYEKEE (reference sequence). This CDR3 has 15 residues.

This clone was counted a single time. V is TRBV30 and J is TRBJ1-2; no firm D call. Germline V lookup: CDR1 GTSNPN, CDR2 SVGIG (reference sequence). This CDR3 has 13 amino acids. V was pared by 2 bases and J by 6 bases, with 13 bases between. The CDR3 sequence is CAWSLRDRNGYTF. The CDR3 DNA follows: TGTGCCTGGAGTCTCCGGGATCGAAATGGCTACACCTTC. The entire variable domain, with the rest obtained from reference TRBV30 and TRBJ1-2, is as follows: SQTIHQWPATLVQPVGSPLSLECTVEGTSNPNLYWYRQAAGRGLQLLFYSVGIGQISSEVPQNLSASRPQDRQFILSSKKLLLSDSGFYLCAWSLRDRNGYTFGSGTRLTVV.

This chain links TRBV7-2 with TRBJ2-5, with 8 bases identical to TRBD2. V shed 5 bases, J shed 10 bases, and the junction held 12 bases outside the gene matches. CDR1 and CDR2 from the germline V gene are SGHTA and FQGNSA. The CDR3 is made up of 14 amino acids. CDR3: CASSMSGGVFHQYF. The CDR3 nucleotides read TGTGCCAGCAGCATGTCCGGGGGGGTGTTCCACCAGTACTTC.

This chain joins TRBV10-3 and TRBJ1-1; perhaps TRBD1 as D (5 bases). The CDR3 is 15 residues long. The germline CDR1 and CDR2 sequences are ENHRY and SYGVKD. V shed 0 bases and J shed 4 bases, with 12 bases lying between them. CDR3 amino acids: CAISESGGKTTEAFF. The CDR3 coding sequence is TGTGCCATCAGTGAGTCCGGGGGTAAGACCACTGAAGCTTTCTTT.

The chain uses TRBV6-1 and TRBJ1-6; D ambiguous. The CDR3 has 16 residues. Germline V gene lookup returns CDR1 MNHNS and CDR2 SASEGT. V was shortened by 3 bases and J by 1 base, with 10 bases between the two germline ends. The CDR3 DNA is TGTGCCAGCAGTGACACTTTACTTTCCTATAATTCACCCCTCCACTTT. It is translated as CASSDTLLSYNSPLHF.

Here the CDR3 reads CASSFTGGLSTDTQYF. CDR3 sequence (DNA): TGTGCCAGCAGCTTTACAGGGGGCCTTAGCACAGATACGCAGTATTTT. The chain has TRBV7-3 and TRBJ2-3, with 9 bases matching TRBD1. Unmatched junction bases numbered 4, after V lost 3 bases and J lost 0 bases. The CDR3 is 16 residues long. Germline V gene lookup returns CDR1 SGHTA and CDR2 FQGTGA.

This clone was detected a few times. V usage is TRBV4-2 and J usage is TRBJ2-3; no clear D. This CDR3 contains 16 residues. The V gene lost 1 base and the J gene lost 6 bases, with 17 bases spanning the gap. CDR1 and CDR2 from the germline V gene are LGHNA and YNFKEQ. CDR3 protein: CASSQVPADVGDTQYF. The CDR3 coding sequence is TGTGCCAGCAGCCAAGTCCCCGCCGATGTCGGGGATACGCAGTATTTT.

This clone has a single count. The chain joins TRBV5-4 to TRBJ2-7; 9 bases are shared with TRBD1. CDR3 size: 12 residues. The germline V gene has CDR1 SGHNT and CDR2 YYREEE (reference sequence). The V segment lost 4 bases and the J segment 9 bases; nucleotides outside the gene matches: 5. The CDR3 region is CASSPGQGGQYF. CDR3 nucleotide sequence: TGTGCCAGCAGCCCGGGACAGGGTGGGCAGTACTTC.

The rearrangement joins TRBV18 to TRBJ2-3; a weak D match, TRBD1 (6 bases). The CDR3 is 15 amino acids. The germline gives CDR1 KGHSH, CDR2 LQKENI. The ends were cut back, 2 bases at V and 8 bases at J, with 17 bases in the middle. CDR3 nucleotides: TGTGCCAGCTCACCATTCGGGGCAGGGGTGCTTACGCAGTATTTT. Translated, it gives CASSPFGAGVLTQYF. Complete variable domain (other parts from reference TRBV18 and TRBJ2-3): NAGVMQNPRHLVRRRGQEARLRCSPMKGHSHVYWYRQLPEEGLKFMVYLQKENIIDESGMPKERFSAEFPKEGPSILRIQQVVRGDSAAYFCASSPFGAGVLTQYFGPGTRLTVL.

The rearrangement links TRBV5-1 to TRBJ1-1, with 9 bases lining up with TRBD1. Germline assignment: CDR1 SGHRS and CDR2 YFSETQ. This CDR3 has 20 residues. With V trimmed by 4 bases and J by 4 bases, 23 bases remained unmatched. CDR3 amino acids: CASSPGWDRERKSRPTEAFF. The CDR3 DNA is TGCGCCAGCAGCCCGGGGTGGGACAGGGAGCGGAAAAGCCGGCCCACTGAAGCTTTCTTT.

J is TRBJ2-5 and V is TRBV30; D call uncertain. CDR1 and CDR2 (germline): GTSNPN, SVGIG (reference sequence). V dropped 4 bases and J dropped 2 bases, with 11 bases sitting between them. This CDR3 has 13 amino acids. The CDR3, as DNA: TGTGCCTGGAACCCGGCGTCACAAGAGACCCAGTACTTC. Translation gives CAWNPASQETQYF.

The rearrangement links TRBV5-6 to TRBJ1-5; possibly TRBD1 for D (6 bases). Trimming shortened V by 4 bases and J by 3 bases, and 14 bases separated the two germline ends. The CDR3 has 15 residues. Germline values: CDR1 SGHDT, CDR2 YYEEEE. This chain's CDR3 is CASSLRGGTNQPQHF. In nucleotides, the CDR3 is TGTGCCAGCAGCCTAAGGGGGGGGACCAATCAGCCCCAGCATTTT.

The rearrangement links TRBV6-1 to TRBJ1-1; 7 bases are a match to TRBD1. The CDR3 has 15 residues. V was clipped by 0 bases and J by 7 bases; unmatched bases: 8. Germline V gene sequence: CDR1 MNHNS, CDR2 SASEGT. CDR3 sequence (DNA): TGTGCCAGCAGTGAAGCCGAGACAGGGTCGGGTGAAGCTTTCTTT. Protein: CASSEAETGSGEAFF.

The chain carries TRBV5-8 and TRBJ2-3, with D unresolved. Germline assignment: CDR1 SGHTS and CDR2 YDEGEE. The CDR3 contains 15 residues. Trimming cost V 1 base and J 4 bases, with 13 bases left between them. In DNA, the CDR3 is TGTGCCAGCAGCTTGTGGACCCCTCGATCAGATACGCAGTATTTT. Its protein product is CASSLWTPRSDTQYF.

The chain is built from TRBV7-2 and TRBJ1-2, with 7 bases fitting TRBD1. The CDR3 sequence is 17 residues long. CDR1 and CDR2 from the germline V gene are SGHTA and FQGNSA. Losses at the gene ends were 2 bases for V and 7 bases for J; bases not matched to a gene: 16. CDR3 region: CASSLHSGTARSAGYTF. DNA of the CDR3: TGTGCCAGCAGCTTACACTCCGGGACAGCCCGTTCCGCTGGCTACACCTTC.

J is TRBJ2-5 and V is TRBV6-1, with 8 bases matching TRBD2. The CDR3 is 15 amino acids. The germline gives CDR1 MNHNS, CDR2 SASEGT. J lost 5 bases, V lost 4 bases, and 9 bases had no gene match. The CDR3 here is CASSAGTRDWETQYF. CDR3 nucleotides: TGTGCCAGCAGTGCGGGGACTAGAGATTGGGAGACCCAGTACTTC.

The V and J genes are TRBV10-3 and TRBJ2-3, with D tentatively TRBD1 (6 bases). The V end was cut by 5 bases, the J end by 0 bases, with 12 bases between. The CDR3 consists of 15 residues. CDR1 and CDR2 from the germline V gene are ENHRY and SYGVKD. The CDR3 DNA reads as TGTGCCATCAGTATGGACAGCCCTAGCACAGATACGCAGTATTTT. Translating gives CAISMDSPSTDTQYF.

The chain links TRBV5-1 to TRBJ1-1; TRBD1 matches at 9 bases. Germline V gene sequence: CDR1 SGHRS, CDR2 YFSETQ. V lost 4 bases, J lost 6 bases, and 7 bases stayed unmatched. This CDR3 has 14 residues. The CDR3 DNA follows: TGCGCCAGCAGCCGAATGGACAGGGGTGCTGAAGCTTTCTTT. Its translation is CASSRMDRGAEAFF.

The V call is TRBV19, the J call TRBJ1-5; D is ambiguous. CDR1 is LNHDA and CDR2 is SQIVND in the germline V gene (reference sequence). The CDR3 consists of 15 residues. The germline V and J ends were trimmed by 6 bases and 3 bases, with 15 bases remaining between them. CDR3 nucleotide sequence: TGTGCCAGTAGCCTCGAGTGGGGAAACAATCAGCCCCAGCATTTT. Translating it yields CASSLEWGNNQPQHF.